Listed here are 14 T cell receptor beta chains from one sample, sequenced in a study of T cell responses to AZD1222 COVID-19 vaccine (dated by TCRdb to 2020 to 2023). The method behind the library was the immunoSEQ multiplex PCR assay. Not all clones reach the TCRdb copy of this immuneACCESS table, which keeps in-frame sequences only. Checked studies attribute under half of the gap to unresolved V genes and leave the rest unexplained. Counted in this sample were just over 80,000 clones; approximately 90% of them appeared once. The biggest ten clones account for over 5.5% of the sample. Sample time point, as interpreted from the label and publication: baseline before first vaccination. The sample consisted of peripheral blood, taken on day 0 of AZD1222 vaccination. The receptors come from an adult in good health.

The chain joins TRBV27 to TRBJ1-1; D unresolved. The germline V gene has CDR1 MNHEY and CDR2 SMNVEV (reference sequence). The CDR3 runs to 13 residues. Trimming removed 2 bases from V and 0 bases from J, with 4 bases in between. CDR3 loop: CASSLMVNTEAFF. As DNA, the CDR3 is TGTGCCAGCAGTTTAATGGTGAACACTGAAGCTTTCTTT.

In DNA, the CDR3 is TGTGCCAGCAGTCTAACAGGGTCCGGCTACACCTTC. This sequence encodes CASSLTGSGYTF. The rearrangement joins TRBV28 to TRBJ1-2; tentatively, D is TRBD1 (6 bases). CDR3 length: 12 residues. With 5 bases removed from V and 8 bases from J, the gap between germline ends came to 12 bases. Germline CDR1 reads MDHEN; CDR2 reads SYDVKM.

The chain couples TRBV6-2 or TRBV6-3 to TRBJ2-1; TRBD2 agrees at 8 bases. CDR1 and CDR2 (germline): MNHEY, SVGEGT. The CDR3 covers 15 residues. Trimming cost V 5 bases and J 2 bases; bases outside gene matches: 5. CDR3 amino acids: CASSHSGEAYNEQFF. CDR3 sequence (DNA): TGTGCCAGCAGTCATAGCGGGGAGGCCTACAATGAGCAGTTCTTC.

This clone showed up just once. The chain employs TRBV30 and TRBJ2-7; possibly TRBD1 or TRBD2 for D (5 bases each). This CDR3 is 17 amino acids long. Trimming shortened V by 1 base and J by 3 bases, and 22 bases separated the two germline ends. Germline values: CDR1 GTSNPN, CDR2 SVGIG (reference sequence). Here the CDR3 DNA reads TGTGCCTGGAGTGCACCCCCCGGGACCCCTCTGTTCTACGAGCAGTACTTC. Translated, it gives CAWSAPPGTPLFYEQYF.

In DNA, the CDR3 is TGTGCCAGCAGTGCATGGAGAACCTCGGACACTGAAGCTTTCTTT. Translation: CASSAWRTSDTEAFF. The gene calls are TRBV2 and TRBJ1-1; D remains unclear. Trimming removed 4 bases from V and 3 bases from J, with 15 bases in between. CDR1 and CDR2 (germline): SNHLY, FYNNEI. The CDR3 runs to 15 residues.

This clone was seen a single time. The chain is built from TRBV7-9 and TRBJ2-7, with D perhaps matching TRBD2 (5 bases). Germline values: CDR1 SEHNR, CDR2 FQNEAQ (reference sequence). V gave up 1 base and J gave up 7 bases, with 14 bases separating them. The CDR3 contains 14 residues. The CDR3 DNA sequence: TGTGCCAGCAGCTTAGTTGGAGGTCCGGGTGAGCAGTACTTC. This translates into CASSLVGGPGEQYF.

The chain is built from TRBV5-8 and TRBJ1-2; 9 nucleotides align to TRBD1. Germline loops: CDR1 SGHTS, CDR2 YDEGEE. The length of the CDR3 is 15 residues. The ends lost 3 bases at V and 2 bases at J; junction bases unmatched: 5. CDR3 nucleotide sequence: TGTGCCAGCAGCTCCACCGGGACAGGGAACTATGGCTACACCTTC. Translating gives CASSSTGTGNYGYTF. The full variable domain, completed using reference TRBV5-8 and TRBJ1-2, is EAGVTQSPTHLIKTRGQQATLRCSPISGHTSVYWYQQALGLGLQFLLWYDEGEERNRGNFPPRFSGRQFPNYSSELNVNALELEDSALYLCASSSTGTGNYGYTFGSGTRLTVV.

The gene calls are TRBV10-3 and TRBJ1-5; no clear D. V lost 1 base and J lost 0, with 7 bases in between. Germline V gives CDR1 ENHRY, CDR2 SYGVKD. The CDR3 spans 15 residues. CDR3 bases: TGTGCCATCAGTGAGTATGCAGGTAGCAATCAGCCCCAGCATTTT. The encoded protein is CAISEYAGSNQPQHF.

The chain is built from TRBV6-5 and TRBJ1-4, with 8 bases identical to TRBD1. CDR3 length equals 14 residues. Germline V gene data show CDR1 as MNHEY and CDR2 as SVGAGI. After removal of 4 bases from V and 8 bases from J, the junction contained 6 bases not matched to a gene. Here the CDR3 DNA reads TGTGCCAGCAGTTTACAGGGGGTTTGGGAAAAACTGTTTTTT. Amino acids: CASSLQGVWEKLFF.

This chain links TRBV27 with TRBJ2-5, with D perhaps matching TRBD1 (6 bases). The CDR3 sequence is 15 residues long. V lost 5 bases, J lost 2 bases, and 15 bases lay in between. Germline CDR1 is MNHEY and CDR2 is SMNVEV (reference sequence). CDR3 in amino acids: CASSPRTEPQETQYF. For the CDR3, the DNA is TGTGCCAGCAGTCCTCGGACAGAACCTCAAGAGACCCAGTACTTC.

V and J are TRBV27 and TRBJ1-3; the match to TRBD1 covers 7 bases. In germline, CDR1 is MNHEY, CDR2 SMNVEV (reference sequence). J was trimmed by 7 bases and V by 0 bases; bases with no gene match: 9. The CDR3 covers 16 residues. Written as DNA, the CDR3 is TGTGCCAGCAGTTTATCTGTCGGACAGGTTGGGAACACCATATATTTT. Translating gives CASSLSVGQVGNTIYF.

The chain employs TRBV4-1 and TRBJ2-7; D perhaps matches TRBD2 (7 bases). This CDR3 spans 15 amino acids. V was cut by 0 bases and J by 4 bases, with 13 bases left in between. Germline CDR1 and CDR2: MGHRA and YSYEKL. CDR3: CASSQDPGGEYEQYF. CDR3 nucleotide sequence: TGCGCCAGCAGCCAAGATCCGGGGGGCGAGTACGAGCAGTACTTC.

CDR3 sequence: CASRDREASSRGYTF. The CDR3 nucleotides are TGTGCCAGCAGGGACAGGGAGGCCAGTTCTAGGGGCTACACCTTC. The chain employs TRBV6-5 and TRBJ1-2; 8 bases fit TRBD1. CDR3 length: 15 residues. With V trimmed by 6 bases and J by 8 bases, 14 bases remained unmatched. Germline CDR1 is MNHEY and CDR2 is SVGAGI.

The CDR3 coding sequence is TGCGCCAGCAGCCACGAGATAGGGGACAGAGTTTACACTGAAGCTTTCTTT. This codes for CASSHEIGDRVYTEAFF. V gene TRBV4-1 combines with J gene TRBJ1-1, with 7 bases that match TRBD1. Trimming took 3 bases from V and 3 from J; bases not matched to a gene: 13. Germline assignment: CDR1 MGHRA and CDR2 YSYEKL. The CDR3 runs 17 residues.